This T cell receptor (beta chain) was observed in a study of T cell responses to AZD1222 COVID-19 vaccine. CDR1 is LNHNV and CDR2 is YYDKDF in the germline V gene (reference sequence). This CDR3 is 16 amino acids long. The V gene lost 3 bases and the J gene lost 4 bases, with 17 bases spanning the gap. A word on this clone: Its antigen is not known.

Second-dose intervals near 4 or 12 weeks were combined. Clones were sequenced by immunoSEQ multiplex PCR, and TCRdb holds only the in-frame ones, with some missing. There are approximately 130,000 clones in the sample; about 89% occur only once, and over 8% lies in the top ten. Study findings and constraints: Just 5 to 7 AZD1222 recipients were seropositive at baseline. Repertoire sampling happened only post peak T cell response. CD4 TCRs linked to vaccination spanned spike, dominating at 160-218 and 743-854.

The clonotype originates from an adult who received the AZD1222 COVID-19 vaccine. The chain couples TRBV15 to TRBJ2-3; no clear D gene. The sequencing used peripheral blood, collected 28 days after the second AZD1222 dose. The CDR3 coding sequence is TGTGCCACCAGCAGCACGGGCGCCTCGGTGGCAGATACGCAGTATTTT. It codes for CATSSTGASVADTQYF.